A single T cell receptor beta chain is shown here with its context. Its antigen remains unknown. This entry is derived from a study of OX40 agonist ivuxolimab in advanced cancers. Study observations and caveats: At 0.1 to 3.0 mg/kg, clonal expansion of CD4+ and CD8+ blood T cells had occurred by week 6. With doses of 0.1-3.0 mg/kg, partial responders showed among the lowest clonal expansion.

Using immunoSEQ multiplex PCR, the repertoire was profiled, and TCRdb retains in-frame clones only, with some absent. The sample contains around 66,000 clones, 86% of which appear only once. Material: CD4+ or CD8+ T cells sorted from blood, obtained in a trial of the OX40 agonist ivuxolimab. This TCR was recovered from an adult with an advanced solid tumor such as melanoma, head and neck, liver or kidney cancer.

CDR3 sequence (DNA): TGTGCCAGCAGCTCCCGAGGGGCAATCGCCGGGGAGCTGTTTTTT. Its translation is CASSSRGAIAGELFF. This chain connects TRBV13 to TRBJ2-2; the D call may be TRBD1 or TRBD2 (5 bases each). Deletions cut 4 bases from V and 6 bases from J, with 15 bases between. Germline CDR1 and CDR2: PRHDT and FYEKMQ (reference sequence). This CDR3 is built from 15 residues.